The clone carrying this T cell receptor (beta chain) was observed a handful of times. Its antigen remains unidentified. The sample is drawn from a study of CD8 T cell repertoires and HIV-1 epitope variants. About the study: Each of Twenty-five Gag and Nef epitope peptides stimulated a separate culture. Controls included no peptide, Ebola AY9 epitope, and a CMV, EBV, flu pool. Enriched T cells were co-cultured with equal numbers of autologous T cell-negative antigen-presenting cells.

The method was immunoSEQ multiplex PCR; TCRdb's version includes in-frame clones alone and lacks a portion of them. The sample yields about 95,000 clones, around 67% seen once. Trimming took 3 bases from V and 7 from J; bases not matched to a gene: 3. Germline values: CDR1 SGHTA, CDR2 FQGTGA. CDR3 length: 14 residues. Study results and limitations: The assay identified only TCR beta chains of antigen-proliferating T cells.

The TCR was taken from a male donor with HIV. This sequence joins TRBV7-3 and TRBJ2-1; 10 bases are a match to TRBD2. The specimen sequenced was uncultured baseline CD8+ T cells from peripheral blood mononuclear cells (PBMCs). The chain's CDR3 is CASSFLAGGNEQFF. The CDR3 DNA reads as TGTGCCAGCAGCTTTTTAGCGGGGGGAAATGAGCAGTTCTTC.